A single sample is the source of the 19 T cell receptor beta chains below, sequenced in a study of T-cell memory formation after mild COVID-19 (dated by TCRdb to the early 2020s). Preparation of the library involved 5' RACE. The data were produced on an Illumina NovaSeq 6000. TCRdb's own reprocessing of the public reads used fastp at Q25 and MiXCR and kept productive beta chains. When rows share a CDR3 protein, they turn into one entry using the most common DNA and genes. This sample gives 150,000 to 200,000 distinct CDR3 sequences in total; around a third of them show up just once. The ten largest account for about 11% of the sample. The source material was PBMCs or a T cell subset sorted from them (not recorded which). Receptors originate from an adult woman who had mild COVID-19 (a few samples of this study predate the infection). The sample titles of this study are shuffled in the database, so cell type and time point are left out; the donor was told from shared clones.

This clonotype appeared a few times. This chain connects TRBV12-3 or TRBV12-4 to TRBJ2-5; 8 bases map to TRBD2. Unmatched junction bases numbered 9, after V lost 5 bases and J lost 7 bases. This CDR3 has 14 residues. The CDR3 region has the DNA TGTGCCAGCAGTCCGTGGCGGGGGGCTCGGACCCAGTACTTC. This translates into CASSPWRGARTQYF.

The sample holds a few counts of this clonotype. The chain carries TRBV6-2 or TRBV6-3 and TRBJ1-5, with 8 bases that match TRBD1. Germline CDR1 MNHEY, CDR2 SVGEGT. The V gene end was trimmed by 10 bases and the J gene end by 7 bases; junction bases not matched to a gene: 15. CDR3 length: 15 amino acids. The CDR3 DNA follows: TGTGCCACCTCTCGGAGACAGGGGAGAGGCCAGCCCCAGCATTTT. Its translation: CATSRRQGRGQPQHF.

V is TRBV11-2 and J is TRBJ2-5; D perhaps matches TRBD1 (5 bases). The germline CDR1 and CDR2 sequences are SGHAT and FQNNGV. V lost 4 bases and J 1 base, leaving 10 bases between the germline ends. This CDR3 is 14 amino acids long. Written as DNA, the CDR3 is TGTGCCAGCAGCTACTACAGGACCCAAGAGACCCAGTACTTC. Translation gives CASSYYRTQETQYF.

V usage is TRBV7-3 and J usage is TRBJ2-1, with 10 bases identical to TRBD2. The CDR3 extends over 15 amino acids. Germline CDR1 SGHTA, CDR2 FQGTGA. The ends lost 5 bases at V and 4 bases at J; junction bases unmatched: 5. The CDR3 DNA reads TGTGCCAGCAGCCCAGGGACTAGCGCTTACAATGAGCAGTTCTTC. Protein sequence: CASSPGTSAYNEQFF.

This chain joins TRBV5-1 and TRBJ2-1, with D possibly being TRBD1 or TRBD2 (6 bases each). The V and J ends lost 5 bases and 7 bases respectively, with 19 bases between them. Germline V lookup: CDR1 SGHRS, CDR2 YFSETQ. The CDR3 covers 15 residues. The CDR3 region has the DNA TGCGCCAGCAGTCCCGGGGGCCCCCTCGGAAATGAGCAGTTCTTC. Amino acids: CASSPGGPLGNEQFF. Supplemented by reference TRBV5-1 and TRBJ2-1, the full variable domain reads KAGVTQTPRYLIKTRGQQVTLSCSPISGHRSVSWYQQTPGQGLQFLFEYFSETQRNKGNFPGRFSGRQFSNSRSEMNVSTLELGDSALYLCASSPGGPLGNEQFFGPGTRLTVL.

J is TRBJ1-2 and V is TRBV27; D gene uncertain. Trimming shortened V by 4 bases and J by 1 base, and 7 bases separated the two germline ends. Germline CDR1 reads MNHEY; CDR2 reads SMNVEV (reference sequence). The CDR3 has 13 residues. The CDR3 DNA sequence: TGTGCCAGCAGTTCGGGTGATAACTATGGCTACACCTTC. It codes for CASSSGDNYGYTF.

This clonotype turned up a few times. The V call is TRBV19, the J call TRBJ2-2, with D unresolved. Trimming stripped 2 bases from V and 3 bases from J, with 10 bases between. The CDR3 spans 15 residues. Germline loops: CDR1 LNHDA, CDR2 SQIVND (reference sequence). The CDR3 loop is CASSIIHTYTGELFF. The CDR3 bases are TGTGCCAGTAGTATAATCCACACCTACACCGGGGAGCTGTTTTTT.

In this sample, this clonotype turned up a few times. V and J are TRBV4-1 and TRBJ2-7, with TRBD2 identical over 12 bases. The germline V gene encodes CDR1 MGHRA and CDR2 YSYEKL. This CDR3 has 16 amino acids. Germline trimming cut 1 base from V and 1 base from J; bases unmatched to any gene: 2. This CDR3 reads CASSQGLAGASYEQYF. DNA of the CDR3: TGCGCCAGCAGCCAAGGACTAGCGGGGGCATCCTACGAGCAGTACTTC.

CDR3 coding DNA: TGCAGTGCTGGGGACAGGGGAGTAGGTGACTTTGAAAAACTGTTTTTT. Translated: CSAGDRGVGDFEKLFF. This chain connects TRBV20-1 to TRBJ1-4; 10 bases are a match to TRBD1. Germline loops: CDR1 DFQATT, CDR2 SNEGSKA (reference sequence). This CDR3 contains 16 residues. The V segment lost 5 bases and the J segment 7 bases; nucleotides outside the gene matches: 13.

The rearrangement links TRBV12-3 or TRBV12-4 to TRBJ1-3; no clear D. The CDR3 spans 15 residues. V was clipped by 6 bases and J by 0 bases, with 12 bases between them. CDR3 bases: TGTGCCAGCAGCACTGTTTCCGTCTCTGGAAACACCATATATTTT. Its translation is CASSTVSVSGNTIYF.

At least ten counts were recorded for this clonotype. The chain combines TRBV5-1 with TRBJ2-1; weak D call: TRBD2 (6 bases). CDR1 and CDR2 from the germline V gene are SGHRS and YFSETQ. Between the trimmed V and J ends, which lost 2 bases and 0 bases, there was a span of 12 bases. The CDR3 totals 16 residues. DNA for the CDR3: TGCGCCAGCAGCTTAGTCCAGCGGGTCTCCTACAATGAGCAGTTCTTC. Translation gives CASSLVQRVSYNEQFF.

V is TRBV18 and J is TRBJ2-5; D is unclear. Trimming removed 0 bases from V and 2 bases from J, with 7 bases in between. CDR3 length: 14 residues. Per germline, CDR1 KGHSH and CDR2 LQKENI. The CDR3 loop is CASSPPRSQETQYF. CDR3 nucleotide sequence: TGTGCCAGCTCACCACCCCGGAGTCAAGAGACCCAGTACTTC.

The chain has TRBV19 and TRBJ2-2; D possibly uses TRBD1 or TRBD2 (5 bases each). V lost 6 bases and J lost 6, with 17 bases in between. The germline gives CDR1 LNHDA, CDR2 SQIVND (reference sequence). The CDR3 sequence is 15 residues long. This CDR3 is CASSLGTIGAGELFF. The CDR3 bases are TGTGCCAGTAGCCTCGGGACCATCGGAGCCGGGGAGCTGTTTTTT.

Worth noting for this clonotype: Compared with germline, one end of the junction differs, possibly owing to a read error. The chain is built from TRBV4-3 and TRBJ2-1; the match to TRBD1 covers 9 bases. This CDR3 is 16 amino acids long. Looked up from germline, CDR1 is LGHNA and CDR2 is YSLEER. The CDR3: CASSQEGTGSYNEQFF. For the CDR3, the DNA is TGTGCCAGCAGCCAAGAAGGGACAGGGTCCTACAATGAGCAGTTCTTC.

This clonotype was detected a few times. The chain has TRBV4-1 and TRBJ2-7, with a tentative D call TRBD2 (5 bases). The CDR3 is 15 amino acids. The germline gives CDR1 MGHRA, CDR2 YSYEKL. V was shortened by 1 base and J by 3 bases, with 13 bases between the two germline ends. The CDR3 DNA reads as TGCGCCAGCAGCCAAGGGACTTCCCTTTTCTACGAGCAGTACTTC. Its protein product is CASSQGTSLFYEQYF.

This clonotype was seen only a few times. The V call is TRBV20-1, the J call TRBJ1-1; maybe TRBD1 (6 bases). The CDR3 runs to 12 residues. Per germline, CDR1 DFQATT and CDR2 SNEGSKA (reference sequence). Trimming pared 7 bases from V and 4 bases from J, leaving 13 bases between. The DNA of the CDR3 is TGCAGTGTTCAGGGGATGGGCACTGAAGCTTTCTTT. Residues: CSVQGMGTEAFF.

This clonotype was detected a few times. The chain employs TRBV19 and TRBJ2-4; D might be TRBD1 (6 bases). The germline gives CDR1 LNHDA, CDR2 SQIVND (reference sequence). The CDR3 spans 14 residues. V was shortened by 6 bases and J by 4 bases, with 13 bases between the two germline ends. The CDR3 region is CASRDSLGKNIQYF. The CDR3 coding sequence is TGTGCCAGTAGGGACAGTCTCGGGAAAAACATTCAGTACTTC.

This clonotype was seen only a few times. The gene calls are TRBV24-1 and TRBJ2-5; 10 bases agree with TRBD1. CDR3 size: 17 residues. J was trimmed by 5 bases and V by 3 bases; bases with no gene match: 11. Germline values: CDR1 KGHDR, CDR2 SFDVKD. In DNA form, the CDR3 reads TGTGCCACCAGTGATCGCAAACCGACAGGGGGCAGGGAGACCCAGTACTTC. Translation gives CATSDRKPTGGRETQYF.

The rearrangement uses TRBV6-5 and TRBJ1-6; TRBD1 matches 7 bases. The ends lost 7 bases at V and 7 bases at J; junction bases unmatched: 13. There are 16 residues in the CDR3. Germline V CDR1 and CDR2: MNHEY, SVGAGI. As DNA, the CDR3 is TGTGCCAGCACCGTAACAGGGGCCGGGTTCAATTCACCCCTCCACTTT. It codes for CASTVTGAGFNSPLHF.